The rows below give T cell receptor beta chains drawn from one sample of a study of blood T cell repertoires in COVID-19. The protocol was immunoSEQ multiplex PCR, while the TCRdb copy is restricted to in-frame clones and leaves out a portion. The table includes about 94,000 clones, around nine tenths detected once. The material sequenced was peripheral blood. These receptors were taken from a woman aged 80 or older with acute or convalescent COVID-19. The CDR3 runs from the conserved cysteine through the conserved F or W. The D gene is left open where the match is weak. Not every row has a clone size; where given, it reads once, few, many or a size class.

V gene	J gene	D gene	clone size	CDR3 DNA	CDR3 protein
TRBV19	TRBJ1-4	TRBD1	-	TGTGCCAGTAGTATAAGTTTGTCGGCAGGGGGTGAAAAACTGTTTTTT	CASSISLSAGGEKLFF
TRBV18	TRBJ2-2	-	-	TGTGCCAGCTCACCTAACTTCCCGGGCACCGGGGAGCTGTTTTTT	CASSPNFPGTGELFF
TRBV14	TRBJ2-1	-	-	TGTGCCAGCAGTCCCGGGTGGATAACCTACAATGAGCAGTTCTTC	CASSPGWITYNEQFF
TRBV9	TRBJ1-4	TRBD1	-	TGTGCCAGCAGCGTAGCCCCCTCAGGGGGATATGGGTCAGCTAATGAAAAACTGTTTTTT	CASSVAPSGGYGSANEKLFF
TRBV28	TRBJ2-1	-	-	TGTGCCAGCAGTTTATCAACCCGCCGGACAAACGAGCAGTTCTTC	CASSLSTRRTNEQFF
TRBV7-6	TRBJ2-5	TRBD2	-	TGTGCCAGCAGCTCCCCCGGACTAGCAGAGACCCAGTACTTC	CASSSPGLAETQYF
TRBV19	TRBJ1-1	TRBD1	-	TGTGCCAGTAGTATAGGACAGGGTAACACTGAAGCTTTCTTT	CASSIGQGNTEAFF
TRBV27	TRBJ1-2	TRBD1	once	TGTGCCAGCACCGAACGGACAGGGTTTAAACGCTACACCTTC	CASTERTGFKRYTF
TRBV9	TRBJ2-5	-	-	TGTGCCAGCAGCGCTAGGGGGACAAGGGGGCAAGAGACCCAGTACTTC	CASSARGTRGQETQYF
TRBV12-5	TRBJ2-5	-	few	TGTGCTAGTGGTTTTTGGGCATACCAAGAGACCCAGTACTTC	CASGFWAYQETQYF